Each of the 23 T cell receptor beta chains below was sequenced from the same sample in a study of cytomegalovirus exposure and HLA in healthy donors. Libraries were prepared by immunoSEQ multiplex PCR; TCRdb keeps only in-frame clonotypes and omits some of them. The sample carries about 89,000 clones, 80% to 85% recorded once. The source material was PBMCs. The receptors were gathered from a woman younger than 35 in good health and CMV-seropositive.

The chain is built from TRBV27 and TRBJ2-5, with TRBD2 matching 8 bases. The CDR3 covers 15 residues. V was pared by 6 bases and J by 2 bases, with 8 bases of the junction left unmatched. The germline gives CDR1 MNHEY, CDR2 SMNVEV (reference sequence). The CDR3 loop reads CASSRTSGPQETQYF. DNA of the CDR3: TGTGCCAGCAGCAGAACTAGCGGACCACAAGAGACCCAGTACTTC.

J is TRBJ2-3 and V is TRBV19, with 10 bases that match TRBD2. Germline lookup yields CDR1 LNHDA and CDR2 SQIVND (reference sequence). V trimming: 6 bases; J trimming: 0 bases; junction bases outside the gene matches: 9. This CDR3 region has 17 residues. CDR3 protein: CASRSASGGYSTDTQYF. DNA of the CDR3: TGTGCCAGTAGATCAGCTAGCGGGGGTTATAGCACAGATACGCAGTATTTT. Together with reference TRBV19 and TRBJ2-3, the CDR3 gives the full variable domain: DGGITQSPKYLFRKEGQNVTLSCEQNLNHDAMYWYRQDPGQGLRLIYYSQIVNDFQKGDIAEGYSVSREKKESFPLTVTSAQKNPTAFYLCASRSASGGYSTDTQYFGPGTRLTVL.

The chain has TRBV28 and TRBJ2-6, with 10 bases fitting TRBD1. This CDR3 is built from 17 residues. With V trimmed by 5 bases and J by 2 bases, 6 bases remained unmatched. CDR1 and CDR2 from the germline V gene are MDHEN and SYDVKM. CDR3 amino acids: CASSPGQGPAGANVLTF. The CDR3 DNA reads TGTGCCAGCAGTCCGGGACAGGGGCCGGCTGGGGCCAACGTCCTGACTTTC.

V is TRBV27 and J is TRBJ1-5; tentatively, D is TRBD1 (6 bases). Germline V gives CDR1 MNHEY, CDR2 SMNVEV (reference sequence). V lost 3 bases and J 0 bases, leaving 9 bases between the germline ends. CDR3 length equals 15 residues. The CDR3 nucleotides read TGTGCCAGCAGTTTCAGGGGCTATAGCAATCAGCCCCAGCATTTT. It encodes CASSFRGYSNQPQHF.

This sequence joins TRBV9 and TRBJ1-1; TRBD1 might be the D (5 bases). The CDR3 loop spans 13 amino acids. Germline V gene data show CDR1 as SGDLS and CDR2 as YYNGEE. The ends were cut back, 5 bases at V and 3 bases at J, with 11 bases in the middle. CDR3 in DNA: TGTGCCAGCAGTCTAAGGGGATACACTGAAGCTTTCTTT. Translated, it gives CASSLRGYTEAFF.

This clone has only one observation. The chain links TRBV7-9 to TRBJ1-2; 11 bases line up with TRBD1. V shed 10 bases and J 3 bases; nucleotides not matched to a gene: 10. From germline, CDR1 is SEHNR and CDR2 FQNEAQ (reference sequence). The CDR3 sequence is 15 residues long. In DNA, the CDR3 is TGTGCCATTGGACAGGGGGCGATTCCGGACTATGGCTACACCTTC. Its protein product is CAIGQGAIPDYGYTF. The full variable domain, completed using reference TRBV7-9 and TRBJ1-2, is DTGVSQNPRHKITKRGQNVTFRCDPISEHNRLYWYRQTLGQGPEFLTYFQNEAQLEKSRLLSDRFSAERPKGSFSTLEIQRTEQGDSAMYLCAIGQGAIPDYGYTFGSGTRLTVV.

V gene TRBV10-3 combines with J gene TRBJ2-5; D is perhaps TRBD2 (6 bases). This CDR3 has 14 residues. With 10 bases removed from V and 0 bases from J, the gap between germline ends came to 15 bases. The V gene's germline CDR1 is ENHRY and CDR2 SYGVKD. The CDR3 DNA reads TGTGCCACGGGACTTCAGCTGTACCAAGAGACCCAGTACTTC. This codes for CATGLQLYQETQYF.

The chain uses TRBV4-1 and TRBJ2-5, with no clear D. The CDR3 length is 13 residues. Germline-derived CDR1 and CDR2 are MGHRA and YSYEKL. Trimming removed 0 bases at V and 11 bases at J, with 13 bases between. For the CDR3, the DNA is TGCGCCAGCAGCCAAGAGGTCCGGGTTGAGCAGTACTTC. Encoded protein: CASSQEVRVEQYF.

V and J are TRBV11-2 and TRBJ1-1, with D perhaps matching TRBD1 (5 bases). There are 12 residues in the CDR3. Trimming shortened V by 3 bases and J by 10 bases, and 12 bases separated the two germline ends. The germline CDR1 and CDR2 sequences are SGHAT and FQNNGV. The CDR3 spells CASSFPRAIAFF. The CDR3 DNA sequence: TGTGCCAGCAGCTTTCCCAGGGCTATAGCTTTCTTT.

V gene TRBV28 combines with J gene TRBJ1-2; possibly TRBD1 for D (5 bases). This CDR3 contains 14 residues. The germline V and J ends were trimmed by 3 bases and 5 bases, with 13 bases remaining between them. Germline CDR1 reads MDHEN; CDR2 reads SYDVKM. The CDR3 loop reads CASSFSDTYYGYTF. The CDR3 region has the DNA TGTGCCAGCAGTTTTTCGGACACCTATTATGGCTACACCTTC.

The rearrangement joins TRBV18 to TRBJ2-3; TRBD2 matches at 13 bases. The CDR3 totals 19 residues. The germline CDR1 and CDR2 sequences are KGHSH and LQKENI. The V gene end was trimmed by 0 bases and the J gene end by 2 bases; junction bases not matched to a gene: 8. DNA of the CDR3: TGTGCCAGCTCACCACCGGGACTAGCGGGGTACGGGTTCACAGATACGCAGTATTTT. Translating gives CASSPPGLAGYGFTDTQYF.

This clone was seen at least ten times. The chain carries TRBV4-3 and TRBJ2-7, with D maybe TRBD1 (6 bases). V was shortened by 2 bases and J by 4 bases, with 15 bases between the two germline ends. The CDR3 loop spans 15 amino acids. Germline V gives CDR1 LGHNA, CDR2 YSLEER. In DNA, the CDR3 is TGCGCCAGCAGCCAATCGACAGGCTCGGGGTACGAGCAGTACTTC. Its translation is CASSQSTGSGYEQYF.

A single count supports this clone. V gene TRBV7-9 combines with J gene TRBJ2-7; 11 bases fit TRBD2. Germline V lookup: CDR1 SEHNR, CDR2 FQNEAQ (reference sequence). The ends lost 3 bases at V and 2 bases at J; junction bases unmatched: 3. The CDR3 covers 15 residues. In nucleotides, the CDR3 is TGTGCCAGCAGCTTCCTAGCGGGGGGTACCTACGAGCAGTACTTC. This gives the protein CASSFLAGGTYEQYF.

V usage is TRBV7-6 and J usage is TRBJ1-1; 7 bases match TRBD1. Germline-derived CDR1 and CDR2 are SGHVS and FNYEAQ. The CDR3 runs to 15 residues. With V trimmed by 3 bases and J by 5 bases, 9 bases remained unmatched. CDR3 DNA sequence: TGTGCCAGCAGCTTGGATAGACAGGGTCAGACTGAAGCTTTCTTT. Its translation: CASSLDRQGQTEAFF.

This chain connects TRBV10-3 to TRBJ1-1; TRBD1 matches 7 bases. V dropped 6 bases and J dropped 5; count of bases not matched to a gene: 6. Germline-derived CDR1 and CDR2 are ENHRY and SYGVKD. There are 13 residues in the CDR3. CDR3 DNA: TGTGCCATCAGCTCTACAGGGGTAACTGAAGCTTTCTTT. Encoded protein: CAISSTGVTEAFF.

CDR3: CASGTTGQGARIHF. The CDR3 bases are TGTGCCAGTGGGACCACGGGACAGGGGGCTAGGATCCACTTT. The chain has TRBV19 and TRBJ1-6; 12 bases are shared with TRBD1. CDR1 and CDR2 from the germline V gene are LNHDA and SQIVND (reference sequence). There are 14 residues in the CDR3. With V trimmed by 8 bases and J by 17 bases, 13 bases remained unmatched.

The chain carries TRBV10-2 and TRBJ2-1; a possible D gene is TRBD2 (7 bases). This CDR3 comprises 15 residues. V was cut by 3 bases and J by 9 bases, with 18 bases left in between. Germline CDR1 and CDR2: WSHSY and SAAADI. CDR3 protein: CASSDTPRGQGEQFF. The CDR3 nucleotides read TGCGCCAGCAGTGACACGCCGCGGGGGCAAGGTGAGCAGTTCTTC.

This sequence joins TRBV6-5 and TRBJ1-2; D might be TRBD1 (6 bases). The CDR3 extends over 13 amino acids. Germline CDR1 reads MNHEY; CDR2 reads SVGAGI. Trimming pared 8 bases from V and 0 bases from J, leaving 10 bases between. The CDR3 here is CASLTGANYGYTF. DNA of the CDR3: TGTGCCAGCCTGACAGGAGCTAACTATGGCTACACCTTC.

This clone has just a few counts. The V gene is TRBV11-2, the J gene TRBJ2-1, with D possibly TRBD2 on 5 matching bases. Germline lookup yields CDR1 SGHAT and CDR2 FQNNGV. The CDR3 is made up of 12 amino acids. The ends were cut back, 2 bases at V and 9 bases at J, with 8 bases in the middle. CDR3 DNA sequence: TGTGCCAGCAGCTTAAATCGGGGTGAGCAGTTCTTC. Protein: CASSLNRGEQFF.

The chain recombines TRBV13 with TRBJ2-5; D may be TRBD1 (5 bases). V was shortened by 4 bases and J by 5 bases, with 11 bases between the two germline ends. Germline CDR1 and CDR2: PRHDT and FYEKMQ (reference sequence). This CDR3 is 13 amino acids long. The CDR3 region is CASSSRVKETQYF. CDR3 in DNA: TGTGCCAGCAGCTCCAGGGTAAAGGAGACCCAGTACTTC. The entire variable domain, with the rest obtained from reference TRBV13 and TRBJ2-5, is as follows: AAGVIQSPRHLIKEKRETATLKCYPIPRHDTVYWYQQGPGQDPQFLISFYEKMQSDKGSIPDRFSAQQFSDYHSELNMSSLELGDSALYFCASSSRVKETQYFGPGTRLLVL.

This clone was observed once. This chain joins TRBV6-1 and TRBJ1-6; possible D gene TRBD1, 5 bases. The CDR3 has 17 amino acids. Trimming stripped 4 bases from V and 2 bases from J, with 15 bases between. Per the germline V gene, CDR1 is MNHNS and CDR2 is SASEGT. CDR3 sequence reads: CASSVPEGIPYNSPLHF. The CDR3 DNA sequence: TGTGCCAGCAGTGTCCCGGAGGGGATCCCCTATAATTCACCCCTCCACTTT.

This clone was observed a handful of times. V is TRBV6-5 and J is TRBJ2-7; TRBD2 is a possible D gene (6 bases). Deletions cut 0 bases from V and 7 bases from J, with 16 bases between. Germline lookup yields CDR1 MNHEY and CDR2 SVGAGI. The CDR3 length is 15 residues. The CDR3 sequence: CASSYSRTLGGEQYF. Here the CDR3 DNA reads TGTGCCAGCAGTTACTCACGGACTCTAGGAGGGGAGCAGTACTTC.

CDR3 coding DNA: TGCGCCAGCAGCTCGGGACTGACAATTAGCTATGGCTACACCTTC. It translates to CASSSGLTISYGYTF. The genes are TRBV5-1 and TRBJ1-2, with D possibly matching TRBD1 (5 bases). This CDR3 comprises 15 residues. V gave up 3 bases and J gave up 4 bases, with 16 bases separating them. Germline V gives CDR1 SGHRS, CDR2 YFSETQ.